This record covers a single TCR beta chain. It was CD45RO-negative cells, positively selected for CCR7, that made up naive CD8 cells, with terminally differentiated effector memory CD45RA+ cells excluded. Sequencing used immunoSEQ multiplex PCR; TCRdb keeps in-frame clones, though not all of them. Seen here are millions of clones, approximately 94% observed once, and the top ten hold around 1.1%. This entry is derived from a study of shared clonotypes between healthy human individuals. V was trimmed by 1 base and J by 10 bases, leaving 8 bases between them. The CDR3 has 13 amino acids. Germline CDR1 is MNHNS and CDR2 is SASEGT.

The V and J genes are TRBV6-1 and TRBJ1-6; no reliable D call. The specimen sequenced was naive CD8+ T cells sorted from blood. This TCR was recovered from a man aged 18 to 29 in good health. CDR3 residues: CASSEGTLSPLHF. The CDR3 DNA sequence: TGTGCCAGCAGTGAAGGGACCCTCTCACCCCTCCACTTT.